These 23 T cell receptor beta chains share one sample of origin, sequenced in a study of blood T cell repertoires in COVID-19. Profiled with immunoSEQ multiplex PCR; TCRdb holds only in-frame clones, not every one. This repertoire shows around 26,000 clones, roughly nine tenths found once; its top ten account for over 4.5%. Sequencing used peripheral blood. The receptors derive from a man between 65 and 80 years old with active COVID-19.

This clone was recorded only once. The CDR3 reads CASSLTGGQNEQYF. CDR3 nucleotides: TGTGCCAGCAGCTTAACGGGGGGGCAGAACGAGCAGTACTTC. The chain recombines TRBV7-6 with TRBJ2-7, with TRBD2 identical over 8 bases. The CDR3 length is 14 residues. Germline CDR1 and CDR2: SGHVS and FNYEAQ. J gave up 5 bases and V 2 bases, and 5 bases lay outside the gene matches.

This chain connects TRBV18 to TRBJ2-7; D ambiguous. Trimming pared 2 bases from V and 2 bases from J, leaving 10 bases between. This CDR3 region has 14 residues. The germline CDR1 and CDR2 sequences are KGHSH and LQKENI. CDR3 protein: CASSPVSTAYEQYF. CDR3 in DNA: TGTGCCAGCTCACCAGTCAGCACAGCCTACGAGCAGTACTTC.

The chain joins TRBV5-1 to TRBJ2-7, with D unclear. CDR1 and CDR2 from the germline V gene are SGHRS and YFSETQ. V lost 5 bases and J lost 6, with 9 bases in between. The CDR3 consists of 11 residues. This CDR3 is CASRSTAEQYF. CDR3 sequence (DNA): TGCGCCAGCAGGAGTACAGCCGAGCAGTACTTC.

The chain is built from TRBV4-2 and TRBJ1-6, with 8 nucleotides matching TRBD1. The trim removed 1 base at V and 5 bases at J, leaving 1 base unmatched. The V gene's germline CDR1 is LGHNA and CDR2 YNFKEQ. This CDR3 spans 15 amino acids. The CDR3: CASSQVGQDNSPLHF. As DNA, the CDR3 is TGTGCCAGCAGCCAAGTGGGACAGGATAATTCACCCCTCCACTTT.

In DNA, the CDR3 is TGTGCCAGCAGCTTACAAGCGGGGGGTTCAGATACGCAGTATTTT. Translated, it gives CASSLQAGGSDTQYF. This chain links TRBV7-2 with TRBJ2-3; the match to TRBD2 covers 9 bases. The germline CDR1 and CDR2 sequences are SGHTA and FQGNSA. This CDR3 is built from 15 residues. V was clipped by 2 bases and J by 4 bases; unmatched bases: 4.

This clone was detected once. V and J are TRBV3-1 (or the pseudogene TRBV3-2) and TRBJ1-5; TRBD1 agrees at 7 bases. The CDR3 extends over 14 amino acids. Germline V lookup: CDR1 LGHDT, CDR2 YNNKEL (reference sequence). V was clipped by 6 bases and J by 7 bases; unmatched bases: 9. In DNA, the CDR3 is TGTGCCAGCAGATCTTGCAGGGGGTACCAGCCCCAGCATTTT. Translating gives CASRSCRGYQPQHF.

The V call is TRBV6-2 or TRBV6-3, the J call TRBJ2-5; 9 positions match TRBD2. This CDR3 spans 18 amino acids. Germline V lookup: CDR1 MNHEY, CDR2 SVGEGT. Trimming took 0 bases from V and 5 from J; bases not matched to a gene: 13. This CDR3 reads CASSYSSQRGASLETQYF. The DNA for the CDR3 is TGTGCCAGCAGTTACTCAAGTCAGCGGGGGGCCAGCTTGGAGACCCAGTACTTC.

The gene calls are TRBV2 and TRBJ1-1, with D uncertain. V was trimmed by 6 bases and J by 6 bases, leaving 17 bases between them. CDR3 length: 14 residues. Germline lookup yields CDR1 SNHLY and CDR2 FYNNEI. CDR3 in amino acids: CASRRGMGIPEAFF. CDR3 DNA: TGTGCCAGCAGGCGGGGAATGGGAATCCCTGAAGCTTTCTTT.

This clone has only one observation. The V call is TRBV5-4, the J call TRBJ2-1, with D possibly TRBD1 on 5 matching bases. The germline V and J ends were trimmed by 4 bases and 4 bases, with 12 bases remaining between them. The CDR3 runs 14 residues. Germline assignment: CDR1 SGHNT and CDR2 YYREEE (reference sequence). CDR3: CASSDATVYNEQFF. The CDR3 nucleotides read TGTGCCAGCAGCGACGCGACAGTTTACAATGAGCAGTTCTTC. Drawing the rest from reference TRBV5-4 and TRBJ2-1, the complete variable domain is ETGVTQSPTHLIKTRGQQVTLRCSSQSGHNTVSWYQQALGQGPQFIFQYYREEENGRGNFPPRFSGLQFPNYSSELNVNALELDDSALYLCASSDATVYNEQFFGPGTRLTVL.

This clone was counted between two and nine times. V is TRBV25-1 and J is TRBJ2-7; 8 bases fit TRBD1. This CDR3 has 15 residues. Germline V gene data show CDR1 as MGHDK and CDR2 as SYGVNS. V lost 3 bases and J lost 3; bases outside the gene matches: 7. The CDR3 bases are TGTGCCAGCAGTGACCAACAGGGGGTCGTCTACGAGCAGTACTTC. It codes for CASSDQQGVVYEQYF.

The CDR3 DNA is TGTGCCAGCAGCTTGTCCAGGGCTGGCTACACCTTC. Residues: CASSLSRAGYTF. The J gene is TRBJ1-2, the V gene TRBV7-2; a possible D gene is TRBD1 (5 bases). Germline V lookup: CDR1 SGHTA, CDR2 FQGNSA. V was trimmed by 3 bases and J by 7 bases, leaving 9 bases between them. The CDR3 is made up of 12 amino acids.

The CDR3 nucleotides read TGTGCCTGGAGTCGGAATGAAAAACTGTTTTTT. Protein product: CAWSRNEKLFF. The rearrangement links TRBV30 to TRBJ1-4; D is undetermined. This CDR3 has 11 amino acids. Per the germline V gene, CDR1 is GTSNPN and CDR2 is SVGIG (reference sequence). The ends were cut back, 2 bases at V and 5 bases at J, with 3 bases in the middle.

This clone occurred once. Relative to the germline gene, one junction end is altered; a read error may explain this. The rearrangement joins TRBV4-3 to TRBJ2-2, with 9 bases identical to TRBD2. The CDR3 length is 17 residues. CDR1 and CDR2 (germline): LGHNA, YSLEER. Here the CDR3 reads CARSHGGGGADTGELFF. CDR3 DNA: TGCGCCCGCAGCCACGGGGGCGGGGGGGCCGACACCGGGGAGCTGTTTTTT.

The chain recombines TRBV6-2 or TRBV6-3 with TRBJ2-4; 7 nucleotides match TRBD1. Germline loops: CDR1 MNHEY, CDR2 SVGEGT. The CDR3 extends over 18 amino acids. The V gene end was trimmed by 6 bases and the J gene end by 0 bases; junction bases not matched to a gene: 14. The CDR3 DNA sequence: TGTGCCAGCAGCCGTCAGACAGGGAGTCCCCTAGCCAAAAACATTCAGTACTTC. It translates to CASSRQTGSPLAKNIQYF.

The chain combines TRBV3-1 (or the pseudogene TRBV3-2) with TRBJ2-1; possible D gene TRBD2, 5 bases. Germline CDR1 and CDR2: LGHDT and YNNKEL (reference sequence). This CDR3 comprises 14 residues. Trimming took off 4 bases at V and 2 bases at J, with 9 bases between the two ends. The CDR3 DNA sequence: TGTGCCAGCAGCCTCACGGGGACCTACAATGAGCAGTTCTTC. It specifies CASSLTGTYNEQFF.

The rearrangement joins TRBV6-2 or TRBV6-3 to TRBJ1-2; TRBD1 aligns across 11 bases. This CDR3 contains 16 residues. Germline lookup yields CDR1 MNHEY and CDR2 SVGEGT. V shed 5 bases and J 8 bases; nucleotides not matched to a gene: 13. The CDR3 sequence: CASSPVGTWTGGGYTF. In DNA, the CDR3 is TGTGCCAGCAGTCCCGTAGGGACCTGGACAGGGGGCGGCTACACCTTC.

In this sample, this clone turned up a few times. The rearrangement joins TRBV7-2 to TRBJ1-1, with D hard to call. The CDR3 extends over 14 amino acids. V lost 3 bases, J lost 0 bases, and 8 bases lay in between. CDR1 and CDR2 from the germline V gene are SGHTA and FQGNSA. CDR3 protein: CASSLNSLNTEAFF. The DNA for the CDR3 is TGTGCCAGCAGCTTGAACAGCCTGAACACTGAAGCTTTCTTT.

This chain joins TRBV4-1 and TRBJ1-2; 7 bases agree with TRBD1. CDR3 length: 13 residues. The J segment lost 8 bases and the V segment lost 4 bases, leaving 7 bases of the junction unmatched. Germline assignment: CDR1 MGHRA and CDR2 YSYEKL. The CDR3: CASSPETGTGYTF. DNA for the CDR3: TGCGCCAGCAGCCCGGAGACAGGGACCGGCTACACCTTC.

This sequence joins TRBV24-1 and TRBJ1-2, with 8 bases aligning to TRBD1. CDR1 KGHDR and CDR2 SFDVKD come from the germline V gene. CDR3 length: 13 residues. Losses at the gene ends were 3 bases for V and 8 bases for J; bases not matched to a gene: 4. The CDR3 coding sequence is TGTGCCACCAGTGATCGGGACAGGTCGGGCTACACCTTC. It encodes CATSDRDRSGYTF.

The chain employs TRBV6-6 and TRBJ2-2, with 9 bases identical to TRBD1. This CDR3 has 17 residues. The ends lost 5 bases at V and 3 bases at J; junction bases unmatched: 10. CDR1 and CDR2 from the germline V gene are MNHNY and SVGAGI (reference sequence). CDR3 nucleotides: TGTGCCAGCAGTCCCCACGGGACAGGGAAGGACACCGGGGAGCTGTTTTTT. Translating it yields CASSPHGTGKDTGELFF.

The chain employs TRBV15 and TRBJ2-5; 10 bases line up with TRBD2. The CDR3 length is 18 residues. The junction had 14 bases not matched to a gene; V was cut back by 0 bases and J by 7 bases. Germline CDR1 and CDR2: LNHNV and YYDKDF (reference sequence). CDR3 sequence reads: CATSREGGRGTSDPTQYF. In nucleotides, the CDR3 is TGTGCCACCAGCAGAGAGGGAGGACGGGGGACTAGCGACCCGACCCAGTACTTC.

V gene TRBV11-2 combines with J gene TRBJ1-5; possibly TRBD1 for D (6 bases). From germline, CDR1 is SGHAT and CDR2 FQNNGV. CDR3 length: 14 residues. V shed 3 bases and J shed 5 bases, with 11 bases lying between them. The DNA for the CDR3 is TGTGCCAGCAGCTTGTCAGGGGTGGATCAGCCCCAGCATTTT. Amino acids: CASSLSGVDQPQHF.

The chain carries TRBV6-6 and TRBJ2-7, with 8 bases that match TRBD2. Germline-derived CDR1 and CDR2 are MNHNY and SVGAGI (reference sequence). This CDR3 is built from 16 residues. With V trimmed by 4 bases and J by 2 bases, 10 bases remained unmatched. CDR3 sequence (DNA): TGTGCCAGCAGTTCGGACCTAGCGGGCGCTACCTACGAGCAGTACTTC. It is translated as CASSSDLAGATYEQYF.